The 3 T cell receptor beta chains below come from one sample, sequenced in a study of T cell responses to AZD1222 COVID-19 vaccine. TCRdb keeps only in-frame clones here, not all; method: immunoSEQ multiplex PCR. The data contain about 75,000 clones, approximately 88% of them singletons. Material: peripheral blood, obtained 28 days after the second dose of the MenACWY control vaccine. The receptor set was obtained from an adult who received the MenACWY meningococcal vaccine as a control.

The CDR3 sequence is CASSLVTGNQETQYF. The CDR3 DNA follows: TGTGCCAGCAGCTTAGTGACGGGGAACCAAGAGACCCAGTACTTC. This sequence joins TRBV7-2 and TRBJ2-5; possibly TRBD2 for D (5 bases). V was cut by 1 base and J by 0 bases, with 9 bases left in between. The CDR3 is made up of 15 amino acids. Germline V CDR1 and CDR2: SGHTA, FQGNSA.

The chain combines TRBV30 with TRBJ2-1, with D unclear. Trimming stripped 3 bases from V and 1 base from J, with 1 base between. This CDR3 contains 11 residues. Per germline, CDR1 GTSNPN and CDR2 SVGIG (reference sequence). The CDR3 protein is CAWRSYNEQFF. The CDR3 region has the DNA TGTGCCTGGAGGTCCTACAATGAGCAGTTCTTC. Full variable domain (rest looked up from reference TRBV30 and TRBJ2-1): SQTIHQWPATLVQPVGSPLSLECTVEGTSNPNLYWYRQAAGRGLQLLFYSVGIGQISSEVPQNLSASRPQDRQFILSSKKLLLSDSGFYLCAWRSYNEQFFGPGTRLTVL.

The chain is built from TRBV29-1 and TRBJ1-5; 8 positions match TRBD1. The J segment lost 6 bases and the V segment lost 6 bases, leaving 7 bases of the junction unmatched. This CDR3 spans 13 amino acids. Germline V lookup: CDR1 SQVTM, CDR2 ANQGSEA. In DNA, the CDR3 is TGCAGCGTAGAGACAGGGGACGGTCAGCCCCAGCATTTT. Protein product: CSVETGDGQPQHF.